These T cell receptor beta chains were read from a single sample in a study of shared clonotypes between healthy human individuals. Sequencing was performed with immunoSEQ multiplex PCR; in TCRdb, only in-frame clones are kept and a portion is missing. The table includes about 1.5 million clones, more than 95% detected once. Sequencing was carried out using naive CD4+ T cells sorted from blood. These TCRs come from a man under 40 in good health. Each CDR3 is given without its conserved first and last residue.

V,J,CDR3
TRBV5-6,TRBJ2-7,ASSMGQGGSYEQY
TRBV7-9,TRBJ2-5,ASSFRTGQGAETQY
TRBV19,TRBJ2-7,ASSIGTVSYEQY
TRBV7-9,TRBJ2-1,ASSLTIKTSTRYNEQF
TRBV7-9,TRBJ2-5,ASSDSLYQETQY
TRBV7-8,TRBJ2-7,ASSLVILAGGAYEQY
TRBV7-9,TRBJ2-3,ASTYLAGVLDTQY
TRBV6-5,TRBJ1-2,ASTRTGGYGYT
TRBV11-2,TRBJ2-3,ASSLDGASTDTQY
TRBV30,TRBJ1-4,AWLGGELF
TRBV2,TRBJ2-2,ASGDSTGELF
TRBV7-6,TRBJ2-7,ASSWGTGNVYEQY
TRBV11-2,TRBJ1-1,ASSVSGGRNTEAF
TRBV7-2,TRBJ2-7,ASSSRSSGSYEQY
TRBV7-9,TRBJ1-5,ASSITTGPGQPQH
TRBV4-1,TRBJ1-2,ASSQENSINYGYT
TRBV5-5,TRBJ1-3,ASSGGSSGNTIY
TRBV6-5,TRBJ1-2,ASSYRREDGYT
TRBV4-1,TRBJ1-2,ASSQREGPGGYT
TRBV28,TRBJ2-3,ASTEVLGRDTDTQY
TRBV18,TRBJ2-7,ASSPSSTNEQY
TRBV7-9,TRBJ1-2,ASSLGTAYGYT
TRBV7-9,TRBJ1-1,ATQVDIGAF
TRBV7-7,TRBJ2-1,ASSLGGGSQYNEQF
TRBV11-3,TRBJ2-1,ASSLVGSSNEQF
TRBV9,TRBJ1-1,ASSEGPWNTEAF
TRBV2,TRBJ2-2,ASSVKARGNLNTGELF
TRBV15,TRBJ2-7,ATSRDSGTGAEQY
TRBV6-5,TRBJ1-2,ASSYRGRTDGYT
TRBV4-3,TRBJ2-1,ASSPRLAGGPIPYNEQF
TRBV30,TRBJ2-1,AWSVSARSYNEQF
TRBV5-1,TRBJ2-5,ASSLALTVGETQY
TRBV10-1,TRBJ2-1,ASSLPGGNEQF
TRBV27,TRBJ2-2,ASTTSGNTGELF
TRBV7-9,TRBJ1-1,ASSASLGTEAF
TRBV4-1,TRBJ2-2,ASSQDPGRTTGELF
TRBV7-2,TRBJ1-5,ASSLVRGGNQPQH
TRBV7-8,TRBJ1-2,ASSRQGKYGYT
TRBV9,TRBJ2-3,ASSVDGKGNTQY
TRBV2,TRBJ2-1,ASSVLNNEQF
TRBV5-1,TRBJ2-1,ASRGGTSPYNEQF
TRBV7-2,TRBJ2-1,ASSLALLRGYNEQF